A selection of T cell receptor beta chains follows, all from one sample in a study of blood T cells in healthy people across ages. TCRdb recomputed calls from the 5' RACE reads with MiXCR, one row per CDR3 protein. The sample has 850,000 to 1,000,000 distinct CDR3 sequences, about 44% seen once; the top ten hold roughly 12%. The source material was blood. The source is a man aged 30 to 45 in good health. Both conserved end residues are part of each CDR3. A D gene is named only where the DNA matches it firmly. Clone size is stated in some rows and not others, as once, few, many or a class when expanded.

J gene,clone size,V gene,D gene,CDR3 protein,CDR3 DNA
TRBJ2-3,-,TRBV29-1,-,CSVEVLATRTDTQYF,TGCAGCGTTGAGGTCCTAGCGACGCGGACAGATACGCAGTATTTT
TRBJ2-1,-,TRBV11-3,-,CASSLDPGRAYNEQFF,TGTGCCAGCAGCTTAGATCCGGGACGGGCCTACAATGAGCAGTTCTTC
TRBJ1-5,-,TRBV5-5,-,CASSQDGRNQPQHF,TGTGCCAGCAGCCAGGACGGGAGGAATCAGCCCCAGCATTTT
TRBJ2-3,few,TRBV9,-,CASSPETADTQYF,TGTGCCAGCAGCCCCGAGACGGCAGATACGCAGTATTTT
TRBJ2-3,-,TRBV4-1,-,CASSHSGVRGTDTQYF,TGCGCCAGCAGCCACTCAGGGGTCAGGGGCACAGATACGCAGTATTTT
TRBJ2-1,-,TRBV20-1,-,CSARAPASYEQFF,TGCAGTGCTAGAGCCCCGGCCTCCTATGAGCAGTTCTTC
TRBJ1-5,-,TRBV4-2,-,CASSQEQGTRQPQHF,TGTGCCAGCAGCCAAGAACAGGGTACACGTCAGCCCCAGCATTTT
TRBJ1-6,once,TRBV20-1,-,CSARESLLHF,TGCAGTGCTAGAGAATCGCTCCTCCACTTT
TRBJ2-7,once,TRBV7-9,-,CASSLGHSTYNEQYF,TGTGCCAGCAGCTTAGGACACTCCACGTACAATGAGCAGTACTTC
TRBJ1-6,few,TRBV25-1,TRBD1,CASSPRTGTYNSPLHF,TGTGCCAGCAGTCCCCGGACAGGGACCTATAATTCACCCCTCCACTTT
TRBJ1-1,-,TRBV20-1,-,CSADSTLNTEAFF,TGCAGTGCAGACTCGACCCTGAACACTGAAGCTTTCTTT
TRBJ1-2,few,TRBV12-3/TRBV12-4,TRBD1,CASSLDRVLGYGYTF,TGTGCCAGCAGTTTGGACAGGGTTCTCGGTTATGGCTACACCTTC
TRBJ1-4,-,TRBV2,-,CASSEVGQGAEKLFF,TGTGCCAGCAGTGAAGTCGGGCAGGGTGCTGAAAAACTGTTTTTT
TRBJ1-6,few,TRBV6-2/TRBV6-3,TRBD1,CASSYVSDRNSPLHF,TGTGCCAGCAGTTACGTTTCGGACAGGAATTCACCCCTCCACTTT
TRBJ2-1,-,TRBV2,-,CASSEEAVYNEQFF,TGTGCCAGCAGTGAGGAGGCAGTGTACAATGAGCAGTTCTTC
TRBJ2-7,-,TRBV20-1,-,CSARFEGDEQYF,TGCAGTGCTAGGTTTGAAGGGGATGAGCAGTACTTC
TRBJ2-7,-,TRBV20-1,TRBD1,CSARQDRDEQYF,TGCAGTGCTAGGCAGGACAGGGACGAGCAGTACTTC
TRBJ2-5,-,TRBV12-3/TRBV12-4,-,CASSNGLSQETQYF,TGTGCCAGCAGTAACGGACTTAGTCAAGAGACCCAGTACTTC
TRBJ2-7,-,TRBV7-2,-,CASCRDNLLEQYF,TGTGCCAGCTGCCGGGACAACCTACTCGAGCAGTACTTC
TRBJ1-1,-,TRBV6-5,-,CASSYSRKNTEAFF,TGTGCCAGCAGTTACTCGAGAAAGAACACTGAAGCTTTCTTT
TRBJ1-4,many,TRBV2,-,CASQIREKLFF,TGTGCCAGCCAGATTCGTGAAAAACTGTTTTTT
TRBJ1-2,few,TRBV21-1,-,CASSTPDRGCNYGYTF,TGTGCCAGCAGCACCCCGGACAGGGGGTGTAACTATGGCTACACCTTC
TRBJ2-5,-,TRBV20-1,TRBD2,CSANPLAGTFQETQYF,TGCAGTGCTAACCCCCTAGCGGGGACTTTTCAAGAGACCCAGTACTTC
TRBJ2-5,-,TRBV20-1,TRBD1,CSARDGAGGGETQYF,TGCAGTGCTAGAGATGGGGCAGGGGGTGGCGAGACCCAGTACTTC
TRBJ1-5,many,TRBV29-1,-,CSVEQGGGQPQHF,TGCAGCGTTGAGCAGGGCGGGGGACAGCCCCAGCATTTT
TRBJ1-1,few,TRBV6-1,-,CATELNTEAFF,TGTGCCACCGAACTGAACACTGAAGCTTTCTTT
TRBJ2-3,-,TRBV7-8,-,CASSNQAGGGGTQYF,TGTGCCAGCAGCAACCAAGCCGGGGGCGGGGGTACGCAGTATTTT
TRBJ2-6,few,TRBV24-1,-,CATSGGTLSGANVLTF,TGTGCCACCAGTGGGGGAACACTCTCTGGGGCCAACGTCCTGACTTTC
TRBJ1-1,-,TRBV29-1,TRBD1,CSVYDRDGTEAFF,TGCAGCGTCTACGACAGGGATGGCACTGAAGCTTTCTTT
TRBJ2-1,-,TRBV9,TRBD2,CASSPGGPQNEQFF,TGTGCCAGCAGCCCGGGGGGGCCTCAAAATGAGCAGTTCTTC
TRBJ2-7,many,TRBV28,-,CASSLGGDLNEQYF,TGTGCCAGCAGTTTAGGCGGGGACCTGAACGAGCAGTACTTC
TRBJ2-1,few,TRBV6-1,-,CATIRGSSYNEQFF,TGTGCCACCATCCGGGGGAGCTCCTACAATGAGCAGTTCTTC
TRBJ1-6,few,TRBV20-1,-,CSASPGGSYNSPLHF,TGCAGTGCTAGCCCCGGCGGGTCCTATAATTCACCCCTCCACTTT
TRBJ1-5,-,TRBV20-1,-,CSAKKGGKSNQPQHF,TGCAGTGCTAAGAAGGGGGGGAAGAGCAATCAGCCCCAGCATTTT
TRBJ2-1,few,TRBV12-3/TRBV12-4,TRBD2,CASRLAGAAYNEQFF,TGTGCCAGCAGGTTAGCGGGGGCCGCCTACAATGAGCAGTTCTTC
TRBJ2-7,-,TRBV20-1,-,CSARDSGRGAYEQYF,TGCAGTGCTAGAGATAGCGGCAGGGGGGCCTACGAGCAGTACTTC
TRBJ2-3,-,TRBV10-3,-,CAIRVADYTDTQYF,TGTGCCATCAGGGTAGCCGACTACACAGATACGCAGTATTTT
TRBJ2-7,-,TRBV28,-,CASSLGGTLTYEQYF,TGTGCCAGCAGTTTAGGAGGGACACTAACCTACGAGCAGTACTTC
TRBJ2-3,-,TRBV7-9,-,CASSFPQGNTDTQYF,TGTGCCAGCAGCTTCCCGCAGGGAAACACAGATACGCAGTATTTT
TRBJ2-6,-,TRBV7-2,-,CASSLAPGTSYSGANVLTF,TGTGCCAGCAGCTTAGCGCCCGGGACAAGTTACTCTGGGGCCAACGTCCTGACTTTC
TRBJ1-2,-,TRBV7-2,TRBD1,CASSSRQGPGSYTF,TGTGCCAGCAGCTCCCGACAGGGGCCCGGGAGCTACACCTTC
TRBJ2-5,-,TRBV27,TRBD2,CASSSVSGGPETQYF,TGTGCCAGCAGTTCAGTTAGCGGGGGACCGGAGACCCAGTACTTC
TRBJ1-2,once,TRBV5-8,-,CVSSLLNYGYTF,TGTGTCAGCAGCTTGTTAAACTATGGCTACACCTTC
TRBJ2-7,-,TRBV5-6,TRBD1,CASSLEERTGFTYEQYF,TGTGCCAGCAGCTTGGAGGAAAGGACAGGGTTTACCTACGAGCAGTACTTC
TRBJ1-5,few,TRBV28,-,CASKRGDFNQPQHF,TGTGCCAGCAAGCGAGGGGATTTCAATCAGCCCCAGCATTTT
TRBJ1-5,-,TRBV2,-,CASSVDPGGNQPQHF,TGTGCCAGCAGCGTGGACCCAGGTGGGAACCAGCCCCAGCATTTT
TRBJ1-5,-,TRBV20-1,-,CSATRGGSQPQHF,TGCAGTGCTACAAGGGGTGGTAGTCAGCCCCAGCATTTT
TRBJ2-5,once,TRBV28,-,CASSYSQGLGTLQETRYF,TGTGCCAGCAGTTATAGTCAGGGATTGGGGACGCTCCAAGAGACCCGGTACTTC
TRBJ2-1,-,TRBV2,-,CASSDRDYNEQFF,TGTGCCAGCAGTGACAGGGACTACAATGAGCAGTTCTTC